Sequencing of this TCR beta chain was carried out in a study of CD8 T cells in Susac syndrome. Blood CD8+ and CD4+ T cells underwent high-throughput TCR beta sequencing. Bulk CD8+ and CD4+ cells came from magnetic negative isolation; CD8+ TEMRA by FACS. After extraction with the RNeasy kit, about 0.5 to 1 ug of the RNA was reverse transcribed using random hexamers. The immunoSEQ assay covered 54 Vbeta and 13 Jbeta segments for CDR3. Each CDR3 protein is one row after TCRdb ran MiXCR on the immunoSEQ multiplex PCR reads. The sample contains 300,000 to 350,000 distinct CDR3 sequences, approximately 90% of which appear only once. The TCR sequence derives from a human donor with multiple sclerosis. Sequenced material: CD4+ T cells from PBMCs.

CDR3 in amino acids: CASSPGDRESEKLFF. The CDR3 bases are TGTGCCAGCAGCCCGGGGGACAGGGAAAGTGAAAAACTGTTTTTT. This chain uses TRBV4-2 with TRBJ1-4, with 9 bases fitting TRBD1. From germline, CDR1 is LGHNA and CDR2 YNFKEQ. The CDR3 is 15 amino acids. V lost 4 bases to trimming and J lost 7 bases; unmatched junction nucleotides: 7.